The clone carrying this T cell receptor beta chain was detected many times. The antigen remains undetermined. Germline V gene data show CDR1 as KGHSH and CDR2 as LQKENI. V lost 1 base and J lost 6, with 13 bases in between. CDR3 length: 14 amino acids. This sample stems from a study of T-cell memory formation after mild COVID-19. Study in general: TCR clusters were mostly donor specific. Study findings and constraints: CD4+ contracting clones were mainly CM and EM; CD8+ ones, EMRA. In pre-infection memory, a portion of responding clones appeared, which suggested that cross-reactive memory joined.

From the 5' RACE reads, TCRdb called clonotypes with MiXCR, one entry per CDR3 protein. The sample records nearly 110,000 distinct CDR3 sequences, roughly an eighth being singletons. The clonotype was recovered from an adult woman who had mild COVID-19 (a few samples of this study predate the infection). Cell type and time point are not known. Sequences were obtained from PBMCs or a T cell subset sorted from them (not recorded which). The genes are TRBV18 and TRBJ2-7; D is tentatively TRBD1 or TRBD2 (5 bases each). The CDR3 reads CASSPLGVATEQYF. The CDR3 DNA reads TGTGCCAGCTCACCACTGGGGGTAGCTACCGAGCAGTACTTC.